Below, one T cell receptor beta chain is given with its context. Original data processing: Estimates of nucleated cell counts were drawn from the amplification of reference gene primers. Method: immunoSEQ multiplex PCR; TCRdb's copy keeps in-frame clones and lacks some. The DNA gave D and trimming, while V, J and clone size come from that table. The data hold about 140,000 clones, with approximately 80% observed a single time. The CDR3 totals 12 residues. Germline-derived CDR1 and CDR2 are MNHEY and SVGAGI. The V segment lost 8 bases and the J segment 3 bases; nucleotides outside the gene matches: 4. These data are taken from a study of blood T cell repertoires in COVID-19. Study at large: Sites in the United States, Italy and Spain provided acute and convalescent COVID-19 samples. In each case, the material was cDNA or gDNA derived from T cells, B-cell-depleted T cells, or PBMCs.

Specimen: peripheral blood. The rearrangement links TRBV6-5 to TRBJ2-7; 7 nucleotides match TRBD2. The TCR was taken from a woman aged 80 or over with active or convalescent COVID-19. CDR3 region: CASQTSNYEQYF. The CDR3 coding sequence is TGTGCCAGCCAGACTAGCAACTACGAGCAGTACTTC.